What follows are 21 T cell receptor beta chains derived from one specimen sequenced in a study of memory CD4+ T cells and cytomegalovirus serostatus. Single viable CD3+CD4+CD8-CD45RO+ cells were sorted as the memory CD4+ T cells. The repertoire was sequenced with immunoSEQ multiplex PCR; TCRdb's copy has only in-frame clones and lacks some. The sample yields 30,000 to 45,000 clones, around three quarters seen once. The sequencing input was memory CD4+ T cells from blood. These receptors originate from an adult in good health and CMV-seropositive.

CDR3 bases: TGTGCCAGCAGAGGACAGGGAGCCTACAATGAGCAGTTCTTC. This gives the protein CASRGQGAYNEQFF. This rearrangement joins TRBV6-6 to TRBJ2-1; TRBD1 matches at 8 bases. The CDR3 consists of 14 residues. Germline trimming cut 6 bases from V and 2 bases from J; bases unmatched to any gene: 3. Germline CDR1 and CDR2: MNHNY and SVGAGI (reference sequence).

The chain has TRBV7-2 and TRBJ2-2; 7 bases map to TRBD2. V lost 5 bases to trimming and J lost 6 bases; unmatched junction nucleotides: 12. This CDR3 is 16 amino acids long. From germline, CDR1 is SGHTA and CDR2 FQGNSA. The CDR3 sequence is CASSPLAARGAGELFF. CDR3 DNA sequence: TGTGCCAGCAGCCCCCTAGCGGCAAGGGGCGCCGGGGAGCTGTTTTTT.

The chain carries TRBV5-1 and TRBJ2-7; weak D call: TRBD1 (6 bases). V was pared by 1 base and J by 0 bases, with 8 bases between. The CDR3 totals 14 residues. Germline V CDR1 and CDR2: SGHRS, YFSETQ. CDR3 bases: TGCGCCAGCAGCTTGAGAGGGGGCTCCTACGAGCAGTACTTC. Protein product: CASSLRGGSYEQYF.

The chain employs TRBV5-1 and TRBJ1-1; D remains unclear. V lost 5 bases and J lost 2, with 10 bases in between. CDR3 length: 13 amino acids. Germline CDR1 SGHRS, CDR2 YFSETQ. CDR3: CASRTGPNTEAFF. CDR3 in DNA: TGCGCCAGCAGGACCGGGCCCAACACTGAAGCTTTCTTT.

The gene calls are TRBV5-4 and TRBJ1-2, with TRBD1 matching 7 bases. The germline V gene has CDR1 SGHNT and CDR2 YYREEE (reference sequence). The ends lost 4 bases at V and 7 bases at J; junction bases unmatched: 4. The CDR3 runs 12 residues. In DNA, the CDR3 is TGTGCCAGCAGCGTAGACAGGGCTGGCTACACCTTC. As protein: CASSVDRAGYTF.

This rearrangement joins TRBV4-2 to TRBJ1-5, with D uncertain. This CDR3 has 18 residues. V was cut by 0 bases and J by 6 bases, with 21 bases left in between. Per the germline V gene, CDR1 is LGHNA and CDR2 is YNFKEQ. This CDR3 is CASSQEGGKGASVQPQHF. The DNA for the CDR3 is TGTGCCAGCAGCCAAGAAGGCGGAAAGGGCGCAAGCGTTCAGCCCCAGCATTTT.

This clone has more than one count but fewer than ten. The J gene is TRBJ1-1, the V gene TRBV7-2; the match to TRBD1 covers 9 bases. Germline V lookup: CDR1 SGHTA, CDR2 FQGNSA. After removal of 5 bases from V and 6 bases from J, the junction contained 19 bases not matched to a gene. The CDR3 extends over 18 amino acids. In nucleotides, the CDR3 is TGTGCCAGCAGCCCCTCGCCATACAGGGGGCGCGGGATTTCTGAAGCTTTCTTT. It is translated as CASSPSPYRGRGISEAFF.

The rearrangement joins TRBV29-1 to TRBJ2-5, with 10 bases fitting TRBD2. Germline lookup yields CDR1 SQVTM and CDR2 ANQGSEA. The ends lost 6 bases at V and 0 bases at J; junction bases unmatched: 7. CDR3 length equals 15 residues. This chain's CDR3 is CSVSLAGANQETQYF. The CDR3 DNA reads TGCAGCGTCTCTCTAGCGGGAGCCAACCAAGAGACCCAGTACTTC.

The chain has TRBV4-3 and TRBJ2-2; D might be TRBD1 (5 bases). The germline V and J ends were trimmed by 0 bases and 8 bases, with 7 bases remaining between them. Germline V gene sequence: CDR1 LGHNA, CDR2 YSLEER. There are 13 residues in the CDR3. The CDR3 nucleotides read TGCGCCAGCAGCCAAGAAAGGGGTGGGGAGCTGTTTTTT. Amino acid sequence: CASSQERGGELFF.

The chain carries TRBV6-6 and TRBJ2-7; TRBD2 agrees at 9 bases. Unmatched junction bases numbered 11, after V lost 6 bases and J lost 5 bases. From germline, CDR1 is MNHNY and CDR2 SVGAGI (reference sequence). This CDR3 spans 15 amino acids. The DNA for the CDR3 is TGTGCCAGCAGCCCAACGGGACTAGCCGTCCACGAGCAGTACTTC. Protein: CASSPTGLAVHEQYF.

This chain joins TRBV2 and TRBJ2-1, with D perhaps being TRBD1 or TRBD2 (5 bases each). V lost 4 bases, J lost 9 bases, and 13 bases lay in between. This CDR3 contains 13 residues. Germline CDR1 and CDR2: SNHLY and FYNNEI. The CDR3 loop reads CASSAGTLSEQFF. In nucleotides, the CDR3 is TGTGCCAGCAGTGCCGGGACGTTGAGTGAGCAGTTCTTC. Full variable domain (remainder filled in from reference TRBV2 and TRBJ2-1): EPEVTQTPSHQVTQMGQEVILRCVPISNHLYFYWYRQILGQKVEFLVSFYNNEISEKSEIFDDQFSVERPDGSNFTLKIRSTKLEDSAMYFCASSAGTLSEQFFGPGTRLTVL.

The chain carries TRBV19 and TRBJ2-5; maybe TRBD2 (6 bases). The CDR3 sequence is 14 residues long. Germline CDR1 LNHDA, CDR2 SQIVND (reference sequence). V lost 7 bases, J lost 3 bases, and 15 bases lay in between. CDR3 loop: CASNQGTAKETQYF. The CDR3, as DNA: TGTGCCAGTAACCAAGGGACTGCCAAAGAGACCCAGTACTTC. The full variable domain, rest sourced from reference TRBV19 and TRBJ2-5, is DGGITQSPKYLFRKEGQNVTLSCEQNLNHDAMYWYRQDPGQGLRLIYYSQIVNDFQKGDIAEGYSVSREKKESFPLTVTSAQKNPTAFYLCASNQGTAKETQYFGPGTRLLVL.

V usage is TRBV5-4 and J usage is TRBJ2-7; 8 bases are a match to TRBD2. Germline loops: CDR1 SGHNT, CDR2 YYREEE (reference sequence). The CDR3 is 13 residues long. Trimming at V came to 4 bases and at J to 6 bases, leaving 6 bases not matched to a gene. This CDR3 reads CASSLSGSSEQYF. DNA of the CDR3: TGTGCCAGCAGCCTGAGCGGGAGTAGCGAGCAGTACTTC.

J is TRBJ2-5 and V is TRBV5-6; D perhaps matches TRBD1 (6 bases). Germline V gene sequence: CDR1 SGHDT, CDR2 YYEEEE. Between the trimmed V and J ends, which lost 4 bases and 4 bases, there was a span of 11 bases. This CDR3 has 13 amino acids. This CDR3 is CASSRTGIETQYF. The CDR3 DNA follows: TGTGCCAGCAGCAGAACAGGGATAGAGACCCAGTACTTC.

This rearrangement joins TRBV5-1 to TRBJ2-3, with D uncertain. The CDR3 is 13 amino acids. The germline CDR1 and CDR2 sequences are SGHRS and YFSETQ. Trimming left V 3 bases short and J 4 bases short, with 9 bases between. The CDR3 spells CASSSDSSDTQYF. The DNA of the CDR3 is TGCGCCAGCAGCTCCGATTCGTCAGATACGCAGTATTTT.

There are a few counts of this clone. The V gene is TRBV9, the J gene TRBJ2-7, with D perhaps TRBD2 (5 bases). The CDR3 loop spans 15 amino acids. Germline CDR1 SGDLS, CDR2 YYNGEE. The V gene lost 4 bases and the J gene lost 7 bases, with 21 bases spanning the gap. CDR3 nucleotides: TGTGCCAGCAGCCCCCTGGAATACTTTGGGGAGGAGCAGTACTTC. This sequence encodes CASSPLEYFGEEQYF.

V usage is TRBV5-4 and J usage is TRBJ2-5; 8 bases fit TRBD2. V dropped 4 bases and J dropped 2; count of bases not matched to a gene: 16. CDR1 and CDR2 from the germline V gene are SGHNT and YYREEE (reference sequence). The CDR3 contains 18 residues. Written as DNA, the CDR3 is TGTGCCAGCAGCCAAGATTTGGCGGGGGGCCGAGATCAAGAGACCCAGTACTTC. Its translation: CASSQDLAGGRDQETQYF.

This clone has just a few counts. This chain uses TRBV13 with TRBJ1-1; a possible D gene is TRBD1 (5 bases). CDR1 and CDR2 (germline): PRHDT, FYEKMQ (reference sequence). The CDR3 covers 11 residues. Between the trimmed V and J ends, which lost 3 bases and 11 bases, there was a span of 10 bases. The CDR3 DNA reads TGTGCCAGCAGCTTGGGGGGGGAGGCTTTCTTT. Protein product: CASSLGGEAFF.

This clone has only one observation. The chain recombines TRBV5-1 with TRBJ2-2, with D possibly being TRBD1 or TRBD2 (6 bases each). The germline V gene has CDR1 SGHRS and CDR2 YFSETQ. V gave up 2 bases and J gave up 8 bases, with 16 bases separating them. The CDR3 contains 15 residues. The CDR3 here is CASSFSGARLGELFF. The DNA for the CDR3 is TGCGCCAGCAGCTTTTCGGGGGCGCGGTTGGGGGAGCTGTTTTTT. Full variable domain (outside the CDR3, taken from reference TRBV5-1 and TRBJ2-2): KAGVTQTPRYLIKTRGQQVTLSCSPISGHRSVSWYQQTPGQGLQFLFEYFSETQRNKGNFPGRFSGRQFSNSRSEMNVSTLELGDSALYLCASSFSGARLGELFFGEGSRLTVL.

This clone has only a few counts. This rearrangement joins TRBV4-3 to TRBJ2-2, with 7 bases matching TRBD1. This CDR3 contains 14 residues. CDR1 and CDR2 (germline): LGHNA, YSLEER. Unmatched junction bases numbered 2, after V lost 0 bases and J lost 7 bases. The CDR3 protein is CASSQEQGNGELFF. CDR3 nucleotides: TGCGCCAGCAGCCAAGAACAGGGGAACGGGGAGCTGTTTTTT.

The rearrangement uses TRBV6-6 and TRBJ2-5, with 9 bases that match TRBD1. Germline V lookup: CDR1 MNHNY, CDR2 SVGAGI (reference sequence). V was pared by 2 bases and J by 0 bases, with 1 base of the junction left unmatched. The CDR3 sequence is 15 residues long. CDR3 coding DNA: TGTGCCAGCAGTTACGGACAGGGGCACCAAGAGACCCAGTACTTC. This translates into CASSYGQGHQETQYF.